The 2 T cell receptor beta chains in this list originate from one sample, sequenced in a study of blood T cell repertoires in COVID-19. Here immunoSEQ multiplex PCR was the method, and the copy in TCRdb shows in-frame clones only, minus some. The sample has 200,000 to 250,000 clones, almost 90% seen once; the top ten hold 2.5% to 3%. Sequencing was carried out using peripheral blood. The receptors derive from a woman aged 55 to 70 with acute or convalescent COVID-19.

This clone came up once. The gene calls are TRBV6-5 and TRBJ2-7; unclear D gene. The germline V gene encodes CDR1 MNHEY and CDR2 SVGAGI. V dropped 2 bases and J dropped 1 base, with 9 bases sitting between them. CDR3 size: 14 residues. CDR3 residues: CASSYSAESYEQYF. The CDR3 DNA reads TGTGCCAGCAGTTACAGTGCGGAATCCTACGAGCAGTACTTC.

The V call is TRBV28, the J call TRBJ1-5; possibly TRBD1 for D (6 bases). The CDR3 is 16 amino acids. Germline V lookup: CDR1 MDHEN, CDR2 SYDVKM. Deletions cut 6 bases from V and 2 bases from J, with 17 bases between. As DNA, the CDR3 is TGTGCCAGCAGGGCAACAAGGGGGAGGGGCAATCAGCCCCAGCATTTT. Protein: CASRATRGRGNQPQHF.